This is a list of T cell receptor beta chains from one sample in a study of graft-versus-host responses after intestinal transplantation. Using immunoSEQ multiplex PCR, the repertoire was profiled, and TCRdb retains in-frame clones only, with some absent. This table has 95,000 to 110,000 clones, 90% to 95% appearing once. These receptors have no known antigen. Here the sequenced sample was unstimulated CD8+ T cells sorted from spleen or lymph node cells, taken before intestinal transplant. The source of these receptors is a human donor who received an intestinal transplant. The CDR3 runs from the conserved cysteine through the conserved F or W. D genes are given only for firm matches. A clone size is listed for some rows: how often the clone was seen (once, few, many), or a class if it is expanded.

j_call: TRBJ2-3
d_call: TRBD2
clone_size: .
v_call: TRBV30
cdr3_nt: TGTGCCTGGAGTACCGCGGGGGGGCCACATACGCAGTATTTT
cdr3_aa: CAWSTAGGPHTQYF

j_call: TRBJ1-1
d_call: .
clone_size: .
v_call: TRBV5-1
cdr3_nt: TGCGCCAGCAGCTTGAGTGGTTTAGGGGGGGCGGACACTGAAGCTTTCTTT
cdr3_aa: CASSLSGLGGADTEAFF

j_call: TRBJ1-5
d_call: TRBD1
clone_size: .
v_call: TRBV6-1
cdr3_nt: TGTGCCAGCAGCCAAGGGACAGGAGATAATCAGCCCCAGCATTTT
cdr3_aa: CASSQGTGDNQPQHF

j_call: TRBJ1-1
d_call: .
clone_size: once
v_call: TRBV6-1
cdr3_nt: TGTGCCAGCAGTGAATTGGGAGGGGCATGGAAAACTGAAGCTTTCTTT
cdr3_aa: CASSELGGAWKTEAFF

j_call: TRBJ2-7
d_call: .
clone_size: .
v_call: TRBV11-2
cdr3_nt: TGTGCCAGCAGCTTAGGGATGGGTCGGGAAGGCTACGAGCAGTACTTC
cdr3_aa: CASSLGMGREGYEQYF

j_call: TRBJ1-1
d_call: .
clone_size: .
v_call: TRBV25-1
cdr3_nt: TGTGCCAGCAGTGATGGGCGTGAAGCTTTCTTT
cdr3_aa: CASSDGREAFF

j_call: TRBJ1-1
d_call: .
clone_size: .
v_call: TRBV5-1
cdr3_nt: TGCGCCAGCAGCTTGGCCGGCTGGGAAACTGAAGCTTTCTTT
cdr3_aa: CASSLAGWETEAFF

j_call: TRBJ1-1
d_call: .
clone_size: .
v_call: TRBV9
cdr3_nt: TGTGCCAGCAGCACGGGGGGGAGTGCCACTGAAGCTTTCTTT
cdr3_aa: CASSTGGSATEAFF

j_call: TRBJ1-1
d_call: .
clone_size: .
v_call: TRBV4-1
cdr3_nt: TGCGCCAGCAGCCAAGAACCGGGGGCATACACTGAAGCTTTCTTT
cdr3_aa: CASSQEPGAYTEAFF

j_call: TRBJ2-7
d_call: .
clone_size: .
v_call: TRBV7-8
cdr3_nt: TGTGCCAGCAGCTTAGCGGACGTAACCTACGAGCAGTACTTC
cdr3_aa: CASSLADVTYEQYF

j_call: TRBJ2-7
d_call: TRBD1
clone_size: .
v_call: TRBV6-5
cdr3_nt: TGTGCCAGCAACTCCGGGACAGGTCGATACGAGCAGTACTTC
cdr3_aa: CASNSGTGRYEQYF

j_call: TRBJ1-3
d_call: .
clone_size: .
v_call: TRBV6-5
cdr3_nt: TGTGCCAGCAGTTACTCCGGACACTTTTCTGGAAACACCATATATTTT
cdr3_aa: CASSYSGHFSGNTIYF

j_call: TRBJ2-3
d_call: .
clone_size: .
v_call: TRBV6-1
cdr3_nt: TGTGCCAGCAGTGAAGCGCTTCGGGGGGCTAGCACAGATACGCAGTATTTT
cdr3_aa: CASSEALRGASTDTQYF

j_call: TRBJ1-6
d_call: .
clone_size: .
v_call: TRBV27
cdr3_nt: TGTGCCAGCAGTTTAGACGCGGCTAATTCACCCCTCCACTTT
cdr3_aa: CASSLDAANSPLHF

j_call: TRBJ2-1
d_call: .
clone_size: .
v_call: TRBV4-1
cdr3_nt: TGCGCCAGCAGCCAAGAGGTAGGCGGAGATGAGCAGTTCTTC
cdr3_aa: CASSQEVGGDEQFF

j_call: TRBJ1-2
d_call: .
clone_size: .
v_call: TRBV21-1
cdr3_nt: TGTGCCAGCAGCACGAAAATACCCCCTTCCCCCCCCGATGGCTACACCTTC
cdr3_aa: CASSTKIPPSPPDGYTF

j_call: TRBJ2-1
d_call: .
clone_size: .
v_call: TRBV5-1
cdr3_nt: TGCGCCAGCAGCTTGGCCAGGGGCCCCGAGCAGTTCTTC
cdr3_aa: CASSLARGPEQFF

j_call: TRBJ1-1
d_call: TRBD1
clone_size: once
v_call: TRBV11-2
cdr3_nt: TGTGCCAGCAGCGCAAGATGGACAGGAGATGAAGCTTTCTTT
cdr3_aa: CASSARWTGDEAFF

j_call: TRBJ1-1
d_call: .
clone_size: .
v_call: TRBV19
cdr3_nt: TGTGCCAGTAGTATAACGACTGAAGCTTTCTTT
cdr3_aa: CASSITTEAFF

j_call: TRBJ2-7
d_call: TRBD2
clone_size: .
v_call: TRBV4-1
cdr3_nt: TGCGCCAGCAGCCAAGGACCCAGACTAGCTAGCGGGGCCTACGAGCAGTACTTC
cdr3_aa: CASSQGPRLASGAYEQYF

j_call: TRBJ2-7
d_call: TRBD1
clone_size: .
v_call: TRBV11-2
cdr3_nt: TGTGCCAGCAGCTTAGATCTCGGGACAGGGCTCTACGAGCAGTACTTC
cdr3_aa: CASSLDLGTGLYEQYF

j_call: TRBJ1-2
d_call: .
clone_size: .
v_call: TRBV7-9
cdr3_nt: TGTGCCAGCAGCTTGGACCGGGGGGATGGCTACACCTTC
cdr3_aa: CASSLDRGDGYTF

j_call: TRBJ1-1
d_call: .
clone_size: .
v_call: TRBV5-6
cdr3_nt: TGTGCCAGCAGCTTGGGATGGAACACTGAAGCTTTCTTT
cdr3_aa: CASSLGWNTEAFF

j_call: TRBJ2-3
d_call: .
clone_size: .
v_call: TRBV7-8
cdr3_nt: TGTGCCAGCAGCTTGGAAATTGCGGATACGCAGTATTTT
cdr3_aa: CASSLEIADTQYF

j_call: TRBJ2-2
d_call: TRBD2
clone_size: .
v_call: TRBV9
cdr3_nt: TGTGCCAGCAGCGTAGTCAGCGGGGGGCCTAACACCGGGGAGCTGTTTTTT
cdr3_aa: CASSVVSGGPNTGELFF

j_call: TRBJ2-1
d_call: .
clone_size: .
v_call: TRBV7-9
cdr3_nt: TGTGCCAGCAGCTTAGGGGCCAATGAGCAGTTCTTC
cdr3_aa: CASSLGANEQFF

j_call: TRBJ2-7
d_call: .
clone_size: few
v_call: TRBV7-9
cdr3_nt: TGTGCCAGCAGCGAGCCTCCGACGGGCACACCCTACGAGCAGTACTTC
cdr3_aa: CASSEPPTGTPYEQYF